Listed here are 25 T cell receptor beta chains from one sample, sequenced in a study of long-term antiretroviral therapy in people with HIV. Version v3.0 of the immunoSEQ assay ran at survey level. This table comes from immunoSEQ multiplex PCR, and its TCRdb copy is limited to in-frame clones, with some not included. The sample lists fewer than 30,000 clones, approximately 90% occurring once. Sequenced material: unsorted PBMCs, taken 1.8 years before starting antiretroviral therapy. These receptors all stem from a man aged 45-65 years with HIV.

The chain is built from TRBV2 and TRBJ1-2, with D possibly being TRBD1 (5 bases). Germline CDR1 SNHLY, CDR2 FYNNEI. Trimming shortened V by 4 bases and J by 3 bases, and 9 bases separated the two germline ends. The CDR3 length is 13 residues. The chain's CDR3 is CASSVQGDYGYTF. CDR3 sequence (DNA): TGTGCCAGCAGTGTTCAGGGTGACTATGGCTACACCTTC.

This clone is termed medium-sized (0.01 to 0.1%). The gene calls are TRBV4-1 and TRBJ2-7; 7 nucleotides match TRBD1. Germline values: CDR1 MGHRA, CDR2 YSYEKL. V was clipped by 2 bases and J by 4 bases; unmatched bases: 8. The CDR3 sequence is 15 residues long. The CDR3 DNA reads as TGCGCCAGCAGCCAAACCACCGGGACAGCGTACGAGCAGTACTTC. Its protein is CASSQTTGTAYEQYF.

The chain carries TRBV25-1 and TRBJ2-1; 12 bases align to TRBD2. The CDR3 loop spans 16 amino acids. V trimming: 2 bases; J trimming: 6 bases; junction bases outside the gene matches: 5. Germline loops: CDR1 MGHDK, CDR2 SYGVNS. The CDR3 DNA sequence: TGTGCCAGCAGTGAACCGACTAGCGGGAGTGGCAATGAGCAGTTCTTC. It yields the protein CASSEPTSGSGNEQFF.

The chain carries TRBV7-6 and TRBJ1-3; perhaps TRBD1 as D (6 bases). Per germline, CDR1 SGHVS and CDR2 FNYEAQ. The length of the CDR3 is 16 residues. With 5 bases removed from V and 1 base from J, the gap between germline ends came to 15 bases. CDR3 in amino acids: CASSRANTGSGNTIYF. DNA for the CDR3: TGTGCCAGCAGCCGAGCAAACACAGGGTCTGGAAACACCATATATTTT.

This chain connects TRBV30 to TRBJ2-7, with D perhaps matching TRBD1 or TRBD2 (6 bases each). The ends were cut back, 2 bases at V and 2 bases at J, with 16 bases in the middle. Per the germline V gene, CDR1 is GTSNPN and CDR2 is SVGIG (reference sequence). The CDR3 totals 15 residues. The CDR3 DNA reads TGTGCCTGGAGTCACGGGGGCGGGGCGGCCTACGAGCAGTACTTC. This encodes CAWSHGGGAAYEQYF.

This chain connects TRBV28 to TRBJ1-6; TRBD1 aligns across 9 bases. CDR3 size: 16 residues. Per the germline V gene, CDR1 is MDHEN and CDR2 is SYDVKM. V shed 5 bases and J 6 bases; nucleotides not matched to a gene: 8. In nucleotides, the CDR3 is TGTGCCAGCAGTGCCTCAGGACAGGGGCGTAATTCACCCCTCCACTTT. It yields the protein CASSASGQGRNSPLHF.

This clone was seen a handful of times. The rearrangement links TRBV5-1 to TRBJ2-7; TRBD2 matches 9 bases. The length of the CDR3 is 15 residues. The V segment lost 5 bases and the J segment 4 bases; nucleotides outside the gene matches: 10. Germline V CDR1 and CDR2: SGHRS, YFSETQ. For the CDR3, the DNA is TGCGCCAGCAGTATCTCGACTAGCGGATCGTACGAGCAGTACTTC. It codes for CASSISTSGSYEQYF.

The V gene is TRBV2, the J gene TRBJ1-5, with TRBD1 matching over 8 bases. CDR3 length: 15 amino acids. The junction had 8 bases not matched to a gene; V was cut back by 8 bases and J by 2 bases. Germline-derived CDR1 and CDR2 are SNHLY and FYNNEI. The CDR3 nucleotides read TGTGCCAGCGGGCAGGGGGCGCGGGGCAATCAGCCCCAGCATTTT. This encodes CASGQGARGNQPQHF.

The gene calls are TRBV5-4 and TRBJ2-2; a weak D match, TRBD1 (5 bases). This CDR3 comprises 15 residues. Germline V lookup: CDR1 SGHNT, CDR2 YYREEE (reference sequence). V was shortened by 3 bases and J by 6 bases, with 15 bases between the two germline ends. Here the CDR3 reads CASSWGTAGSGELFF. As DNA, the CDR3 is TGTGCCAGCAGCTGGGGAACCGCAGGGTCCGGGGAGCTGTTTTTT.

The gene calls are TRBV29-1 and TRBJ2-1, with TRBD2 matching 12 bases. The germline gives CDR1 SQVTM, CDR2 ANQGSEA. After removal of 4 bases from V and 0 bases from J, the junction contained 10 bases not matched to a gene. CDR3 length: 18 amino acids. The CDR3 bases are TGCAGCGTTGCTGGACTAGCGGGAACGAGGAGCTCCTACAATGAGCAGTTCTTC. Its protein is CSVAGLAGTRSSYNEQFF.

The chain is built from TRBV19 and TRBJ1-1; D gene ambiguous. With 2 bases removed from V and 0 bases from J, the gap between germline ends came to 10 bases. CDR1 is LNHDA, CDR2 SQIVND, per germline (reference sequence). The CDR3 contains 15 residues. This chain's CDR3 is CASSIQTDMNTEAFF. The CDR3 region has the DNA TGTGCCAGTAGTATACAGACCGACATGAACACTGAAGCTTTCTTT.

The chain uses TRBV18 and TRBJ1-2; D remains ambiguous. V was shortened by 3 bases and J by 2 bases, with 10 bases between the two germline ends. This CDR3 is built from 14 residues. In germline, CDR1 is KGHSH, CDR2 LQKENI. The CDR3 sequence: CASSPLDGNYGYTF. CDR3 nucleotides: TGTGCCAGCTCACCCCTGGACGGAAACTATGGCTACACCTTC.

The chain combines TRBV29-1 with TRBJ2-1, with D unresolved. The CDR3 spans 12 residues. Per germline, CDR1 SQVTM and CDR2 ANQGSEA. Trimming left V 8 bases short and J 5 bases short, with 13 bases between. CDR3 region: CSKEAGDNEQFF. The CDR3 DNA reads as TGCAGCAAAGAGGCTGGGGACAATGAGCAGTTCTTC.

This rearrangement joins TRBV7-3 to TRBJ1-6, with a weak D call TRBD1 (5 bases). Germline V CDR1 and CDR2: SGHTA, FQGTGA. The CDR3 is 17 residues long. Trimming took off 8 bases at V and 9 bases at J, with 26 bases between the two ends. The CDR3 nucleotides read TGTGCCAGCCTACGGGACGGACATAAGGAAATCAGTTCACCCCTCCACTTT. Protein: CASLRDGHKEISSPLHF. Drawing the rest from reference TRBV7-3 and TRBJ1-6, the complete variable domain is GAGVSQTPSNKVTEKGKYVELRCDPISGHTALYWYRQSLGQGPEFLIYFQGTGAADDSGLPNDRFFAVRPEGSVSTLKIQRTERGDSAVYLCASLRDGHKEISSPLHFGNGTRLTVT.

V is TRBV9 and J is TRBJ1-4; 7 bases agree with TRBD1. The CDR3 totals 14 residues. Unmatched junction bases numbered 2, after V lost 0 bases and J lost 6 bases. From germline, CDR1 is SGDLS and CDR2 YYNGEE. The CDR3 here is CASSVDRGYEKLFF. The CDR3 DNA is TGTGCCAGCAGCGTAGACAGGGGTTATGAAAAACTGTTTTTT.

The rearrangement uses TRBV5-1 and TRBJ2-5; 7 bases are shared with TRBD2. The CDR3 is made up of 14 amino acids. With V trimmed by 4 bases and J by 4 bases, 7 bases remained unmatched. Per germline, CDR1 SGHRS and CDR2 YFSETQ. This chain's CDR3 is CASSGGSGGETQYF. The CDR3 coding sequence is TGCGCCAGCAGCGGGGGGTCGGGGGGAGAGACCCAGTACTTC.

V gene TRBV5-1 combines with J gene TRBJ2-1; 14 positions match TRBD2. J lost 0 bases, V lost 1 base, and 3 bases had no gene match. This CDR3 contains 18 residues. Germline V gene data show CDR1 as SGHRS and CDR2 as YFSETQ. The CDR3 loop is CASSLMGTSGSSYNEQFF. CDR3 DNA: TGCGCCAGCAGCTTGATGGGGACTAGCGGGAGCTCCTACAATGAGCAGTTCTTC.

The chain is built from TRBV6-6 and TRBJ1-1; D unresolved. In germline, CDR1 is MNHNY, CDR2 SVGAGI (reference sequence). The length of the CDR3 is 12 residues. V lost 5 bases, J lost 1 base, and 5 bases lay in between. Here the CDR3 reads CASSPWNTEAFF. The CDR3 DNA reads TGTGCCAGCAGTCCTTGGAACACTGAAGCTTTCTTT.

The genes are TRBV19 and TRBJ2-7; no reliable D call. The CDR3 loop spans 13 amino acids. Germline CDR1 is LNHDA and CDR2 is SQIVND (reference sequence). Trimming removed 5 bases at V and 0 bases at J, with 8 bases between. In nucleotides, the CDR3 is TGTGCCAGTAGTGGCACAAGCTCCTACGAGCAGTACTTC. It translates to CASSGTSSYEQYF. Full variable domain (rest looked up from reference TRBV19 and TRBJ2-7): DGGITQSPKYLFRKEGQNVTLSCEQNLNHDAMYWYRQDPGQGLRLIYYSQIVNDFQKGDIAEGYSVSREKKESFPLTVTSAQKNPTAFYLCASSGTSSYEQYFGPGTRLTVT.

In its sample, this clone was seen a few times. The chain joins TRBV27 to TRBJ1-2; D call uncertain. Germline V gene lookup returns CDR1 MNHEY and CDR2 SMNVEV (reference sequence). The CDR3 loop spans 13 amino acids. The ends were cut back, 4 bases at V and 1 base at J, with 7 bases in the middle. CDR3 residues: CASSSEVNYGYTF. CDR3 DNA: TGTGCCAGCAGTTCAGAGGTTAACTATGGCTACACCTTC.

The rearrangement joins TRBV7-9 to TRBJ2-1; unclear D gene. The length of the CDR3 is 11 residues. The germline V gene has CDR1 SEHNR and CDR2 FQNEAQ (reference sequence). With 3 bases removed from V and 12 bases from J, the gap between germline ends came to 9 bases. CDR3 residues: CASSLTIWQFF. The DNA of the CDR3 is TGTGCCAGCAGCTTGACCATCTGGCAGTTCTTC.

This chain links TRBV9 with TRBJ1-1; TRBD1 is a possible D gene (6 bases). Germline V gene lookup returns CDR1 SGDLS and CDR2 YYNGEE. V gave up 0 bases and J gave up 1 base, with 16 bases separating them. The CDR3 runs 17 residues. CDR3 sequence (DNA): TGTGCCAGCAGCGTAGCTACGTATGGGGGCCCGAACACTGAAGCTTTCTTT. It encodes CASSVATYGGPNTEAFF.

For the CDR3, the DNA is TGTGCCAGCAGCTTCCCAAACGGGGAGACCCAGTACTTC. Amino acid sequence: CASSFPNGETQYF. The V and J genes are TRBV5-4 and TRBJ2-5; D uncertain. Per the germline V gene, CDR1 is SGHNT and CDR2 is YYREEE (reference sequence). The CDR3 is 13 amino acids. V was clipped by 2 bases and J by 5 bases, with 10 bases between them.

V usage is TRBV10-3 and J usage is TRBJ1-2; D is ambiguous. Germline V gene sequence: CDR1 ENHRY, CDR2 SYGVKD. CDR3 length: 10 residues. In DNA, the CDR3 is TGTACGGGGTCTAACTATGGCTACACCTTC. As protein: CTGSNYGYTF.

The chain combines TRBV29-1 with TRBJ2-5, with 8 positions matching TRBD1. Germline V lookup: CDR1 SQVTM, CDR2 ANQGSEA. V was clipped by 1 base and J by 5 bases; unmatched bases: 0. The CDR3 has 12 residues. Here the CDR3 reads CSVEGDRETQYF. In DNA, the CDR3 is TGCAGCGTTGAAGGGGACAGGGAGACCCAGTACTTC.